The 22 T cell receptor beta chains below come from one sample, sequenced in a study of blood T cell repertoires in COVID-19. Method: immunoSEQ multiplex PCR; TCRdb's copy keeps in-frame clones and lacks some. This sample has around 160,000 clones, with about 90% found just once. Material for sequencing was peripheral blood. These receptors all stem from a man aged 80 or over with acute or convalescent COVID-19.

CDR3 nucleotides: TGTGCCAGTAGTATAGGTGACAGGGTACTCTATGGCTACACCTTC. It yields the protein CASSIGDRVLYGYTF. The genes are TRBV19 and TRBJ1-2, with 7 bases matching TRBD1. Germline V gene lookup returns CDR1 LNHDA and CDR2 SQIVND (reference sequence). The length of the CDR3 is 15 residues. V gave up 1 base and J gave up 4 bases; unmatched junction bases: 6. The variable domain in full, with the rest retrieved from reference TRBV19 and TRBJ1-2, is DGGITQSPKYLFRKEGQNVTLSCEQNLNHDAMYWYRQDPGQGLRLIYYSQIVNDFQKGDIAEGYSVSREKKESFPLTVTSAQKNPTAFYLCASSIGDRVLYGYTFGSGTRLTVV.

V gene TRBV5-1 combines with J gene TRBJ2-7; a weak D match, TRBD2 (5 bases). The CDR3 is made up of 16 amino acids. CDR1 is SGHRS, CDR2 YFSETQ, per germline. V lost 3 bases and J 0 bases, leaving 16 bases between the germline ends. CDR3 bases: TGCGCCAGCAGCTCCTCTCTCCCGGGGAGCTCCTACGAGCAGTACTTC. Protein product: CASSSSLPGSSYEQYF.

V is TRBV18 and J is TRBJ1-5; a weak D match, TRBD1 (5 bases). Trimming left V 0 bases short and J 6 bases short, with 6 bases between. Germline CDR1 is KGHSH and CDR2 is LQKENI. CDR3 length equals 13 residues. CDR3 bases: TGTGCCAGCTCACCACCGGGGGGTCAGCCCCAGCATTTT. Protein: CASSPPGGQPQHF.

This sequence joins TRBV30 and TRBJ2-3; 10 bases are a match to TRBD1. J lost 2 bases, V lost 2 bases, and 4 bases had no gene match. CDR3 size: 15 residues. CDR1 GTSNPN and CDR2 SVGIG come from the germline V gene (reference sequence). CDR3 in DNA: TGTGCCTGGAGTTGGGGGACAGGGGTCACAGATACGCAGTATTTT. This encodes CAWSWGTGVTDTQYF.

The V call is TRBV7-9, the J call TRBJ1-1; tentative D call: TRBD1 (6 bases). V gave up 4 bases and J gave up 0 bases, with 9 bases separating them. Germline V gives CDR1 SEHNR, CDR2 FQNEAQ (reference sequence). This CDR3 has 14 residues. CDR3 residues: CASSWTVMNTEAFF. DNA for the CDR3: TGTGCCAGCAGCTGGACAGTCATGAACACTGAAGCTTTCTTT.

This chain joins TRBV2 and TRBJ2-1; the D is unclear. From germline, CDR1 is SNHLY and CDR2 FYNNEI. V was cut by 5 bases and J by 2 bases, with 10 bases left in between. CDR3 length: 14 amino acids. The CDR3 DNA reads as TGTGCCAGCAGTAAGAGCGTCGCCTACAATGAGCAGTTCTTC. This sequence encodes CASSKSVAYNEQFF.

The chain carries TRBV19 and TRBJ1-6; D gene unclear. From germline, CDR1 is LNHDA and CDR2 SQIVND (reference sequence). The CDR3 covers 15 residues. Trimming left V 9 bases short and J 9 bases short, with 21 bases between. CDR3 in amino acids: CASTEVLYSGSPLHF. CDR3 nucleotide sequence: TGTGCCAGCACCGAGGTACTATACAGCGGTTCACCCCTCCACTTT.

The V and J genes are TRBV5-1 and TRBJ2-1; TRBD2 matches at 9 bases. Trimming took 0 bases from V and 9 from J; bases not matched to a gene: 10. This CDR3 is built from 16 residues. Germline CDR1 reads SGHRS; CDR2 reads YFSETQ. CDR3 nucleotide sequence: TGCGCCAGCAGCTTGGATGCGCTAGCGGGGTCTGGTGAGCAGTTCTTC. Translating gives CASSLDALAGSGEQFF.

This clone was counted once. In nucleotides, the CDR3 is TGTGCCAGCAGTGATCGCCGGGGGAGATTGCGGGAGACCCAGTACTTC. Translating it yields CASSDRRGRLRETQYF. J is TRBJ2-5 and V is TRBV6-1, with D possibly TRBD2 on 6 matching bases. The CDR3 spans 16 residues. Germline CDR1 and CDR2: MNHNS and SASEGT. V shed 3 bases and J shed 5 bases, with 19 bases lying between them.

This chain joins TRBV7-6 and TRBJ1-5; no firm D call. CDR3 length: 17 residues. V lost 2 bases, J lost 5 bases, and 19 bases lay in between. The germline gives CDR1 SGHVS, CDR2 FNYEAQ. The CDR3 DNA follows: TGTGCCAGCAGCTTATGGAGGAGAAAGGGCCCCCATCAGCCCCAGCATTTT. Amino acid sequence: CASSLWRRKGPHQPQHF.

The J gene is TRBJ2-7, the V gene TRBV7-9, with TRBD2 matching over 14 bases. V gave up 3 bases and J gave up 1 base; unmatched junction bases: 5. The CDR3 length is 17 residues. Per the germline V gene, CDR1 is SEHNR and CDR2 is FQNEAQ (reference sequence). CDR3 in DNA: TGTGCCAGCAGCTTGGGACTAGCGGGAGATTTTTCCTACGAGCAGTACTTC. This translates into CASSLGLAGDFSYEQYF.

This clone was observed a few times. The chain links TRBV9 to TRBJ2-1; 8 positions match TRBD1. In germline, CDR1 is SGDLS, CDR2 YYNGEE. The CDR3 consists of 14 residues. With 2 bases clipped from V and 5 bases from J, the junction kept 3 bases outside the gene matches. The CDR3 region has the DNA TGTGCCAGCAGCGTGAGGACAGGGAACAATGAGCAGTTCTTC. Its protein is CASSVRTGNNEQFF.

The chain is built from TRBV6-5 and TRBJ1-2; no definite D call. The CDR3 length is 15 residues. V was clipped by 6 bases and J by 3 bases, with 17 bases between them. The germline CDR1 and CDR2 sequences are MNHEY and SVGAGI. CDR3 loop: CASRAAELGDYGYTF. CDR3 bases: TGTGCCAGCAGGGCAGCAGAGCTGGGAGACTATGGCTACACCTTC.

V usage is TRBV5-1 and J usage is TRBJ2-3; 9 bases line up with TRBD2. CDR1 SGHRS and CDR2 YFSETQ come from the germline V gene. Trimming removed 3 bases from V and 4 bases from J; junction bases left unmatched: 3. The CDR3 has 14 residues. CDR3 loop: CASSSTSGSDTQYF. CDR3 nucleotides: TGCGCCAGCAGCTCGACTAGCGGATCAGATACGCAGTATTTT. Full variable domain (outside the CDR3, taken from reference TRBV5-1 and TRBJ2-3): KAGVTQTPRYLIKTRGQQVTLSCSPISGHRSVSWYQQTPGQGLQFLFEYFSETQRNKGNFPGRFSGRQFSNSRSEMNVSTLELGDSALYLCASSSTSGSDTQYFGPGTRLTVL.

J is TRBJ2-7 and V is TRBV11-2; 8 nucleotides agree with TRBD1. The CDR3 has 16 amino acids. The ends lost 1 base at V and 6 bases at J; junction bases unmatched: 11. Germline loops: CDR1 SGHAT, CDR2 FQNNGV. This chain's CDR3 is CASSLGMQGAGGEQYF. CDR3 nucleotides: TGTGCCAGCAGCTTAGGGATGCAGGGGGCGGGTGGCGAGCAGTACTTC.

The chain employs TRBV9 and TRBJ2-7; 9 bases line up with TRBD1. This CDR3 has 16 residues. Germline CDR1 and CDR2: SGDLS and YYNGEE. The V gene end was trimmed by 1 base and the J gene end by 5 bases; junction bases not matched to a gene: 10. This CDR3 reads CASSVSLGTGMNEQYF. The CDR3 coding sequence is TGTGCCAGCAGCGTAAGTTTAGGGACAGGGATGAACGAGCAGTACTTC.

This rearrangement joins TRBV5-1 to TRBJ2-1, with 7 bases aligning to TRBD2. Germline V lookup: CDR1 SGHRS, CDR2 YFSETQ. This CDR3 comprises 16 residues. V was clipped by 0 bases and J by 0 bases; unmatched bases: 3. CDR3 region: CASSLVGDYSYNEQFF. CDR3 nucleotides: TGCGCCAGCAGCTTGGTGGGGGACTACTCCTACAATGAGCAGTTCTTC.

The chain is built from TRBV3-1 (or the pseudogene TRBV3-2) and TRBJ2-2; D is undetermined. The CDR3 length is 12 residues. Germline CDR1 LGHDT, CDR2 YNNKEL (reference sequence). Deletions cut 3 bases from V and 5 bases from J, with 4 bases between. CDR3 amino acids: CASSQRTGELFF. CDR3 coding DNA: TGTGCCAGCAGCCAGCGAACCGGGGAGCTGTTTTTT.

This clone has only one observation. The rearrangement links TRBV28 to TRBJ1-2; TRBD1 matches 9 bases. Germline V gives CDR1 MDHEN, CDR2 SYDVKM. The CDR3 sequence is 14 residues long. V lost 7 bases to trimming and J lost 8 bases; unmatched junction nucleotides: 11. CDR3 DNA: TGTGCCAGCACCTCGGACAGGGGAGTAAGCGGCTACACCTTC. Translated, it gives CASTSDRGVSGYTF.

The chain combines TRBV5-6 with TRBJ2-1, with D maybe TRBD2 (5 bases). The CDR3 covers 15 residues. The V gene lost 0 bases and the J gene lost 10 bases, with 17 bases spanning the gap. CDR1 and CDR2 from the germline V gene are SGHDT and YYEEEE. This CDR3 is CASSLVSSDSKEQFF. In DNA, the CDR3 is TGTGCCAGCAGCTTGGTTAGCTCGGACTCGAAGGAGCAGTTCTTC.

J is TRBJ2-3 and V is TRBV24-1; D is unclear. The germline V gene has CDR1 KGHDR and CDR2 SFDVKD. The V end lost 4 bases, the J end lost 2 bases, and 6 bases lay between the germline ends. This CDR3 is built from 13 residues. The CDR3 is CATSDQNTDTQYF. CDR3 coding DNA: TGTGCCACCAGTGACCAGAACACAGATACGCAGTATTTT.

V and J are TRBV5-4 and TRBJ1-2; D is ambiguous. Germline CDR1 is SGHNT and CDR2 is YYREEE (reference sequence). V was shortened by 4 bases and J by 4 bases, with 14 bases between the two germline ends. The CDR3 extends over 14 amino acids. For the CDR3, the DNA is TGTGCCAGCAGCAGACCGGGATCTGGCTATGGCTACACCTTC. Its protein is CASSRPGSGYGYTF.